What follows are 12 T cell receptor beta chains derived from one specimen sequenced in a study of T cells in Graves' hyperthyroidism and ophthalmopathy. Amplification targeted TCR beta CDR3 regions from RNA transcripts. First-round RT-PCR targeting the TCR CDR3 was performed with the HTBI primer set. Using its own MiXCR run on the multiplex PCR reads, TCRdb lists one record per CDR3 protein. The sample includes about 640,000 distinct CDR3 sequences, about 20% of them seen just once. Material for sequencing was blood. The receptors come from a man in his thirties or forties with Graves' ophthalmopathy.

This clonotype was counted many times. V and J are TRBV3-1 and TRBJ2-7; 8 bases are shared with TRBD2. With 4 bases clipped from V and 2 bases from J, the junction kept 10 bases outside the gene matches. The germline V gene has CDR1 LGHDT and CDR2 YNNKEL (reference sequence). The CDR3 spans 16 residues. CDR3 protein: CASSPWSSGTTYEQYF. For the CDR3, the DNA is TGTGCCAGCAGCCCTTGGAGTAGCGGGACAACCTACGAGCAGTACTTC.

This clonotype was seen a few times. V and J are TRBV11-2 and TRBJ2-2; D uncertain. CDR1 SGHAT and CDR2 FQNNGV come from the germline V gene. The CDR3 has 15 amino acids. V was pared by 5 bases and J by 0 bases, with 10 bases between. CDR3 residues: CASSLQITNTGELFF. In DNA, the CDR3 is TGTGCCAGCAGCCTTCAAATAACGAACACCGGGGAGCTGTTTTTT. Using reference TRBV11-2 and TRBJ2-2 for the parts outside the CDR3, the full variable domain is EAGVAQSPRYKIIEKRQSVAFWCNPISGHATLYWYQQILGQGPKLLIQFQNNGVVDDSQLPKDRFSAERLKGVDSTLKIQPAKLEDSAVYLCASSLQITNTGELFFGEGSRLTVL.

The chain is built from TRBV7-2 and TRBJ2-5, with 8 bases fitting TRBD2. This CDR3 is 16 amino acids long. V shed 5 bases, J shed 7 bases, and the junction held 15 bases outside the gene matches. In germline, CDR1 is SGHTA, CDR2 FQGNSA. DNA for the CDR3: TGTGCCAGCAGCCCGGGCGGCCGGGGGGGCAAGACGACCCAGTACTTC. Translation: CASSPGGRGGKTTQYF.

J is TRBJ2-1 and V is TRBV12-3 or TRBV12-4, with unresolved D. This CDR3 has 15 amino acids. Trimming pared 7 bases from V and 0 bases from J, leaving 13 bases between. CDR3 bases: TGTGCCAGCACCTTCCAACCGAGCTCCTACAATGAGCAGTTCTTC. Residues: CASTFQPSSYNEQFF.

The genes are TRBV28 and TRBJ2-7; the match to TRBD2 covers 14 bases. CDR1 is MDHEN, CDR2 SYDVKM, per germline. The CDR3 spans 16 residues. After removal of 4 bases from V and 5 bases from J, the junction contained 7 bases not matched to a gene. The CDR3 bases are TGTGCCAGCAGTTCGTGGACTAGCGGGAGGAGGAACGAGCAGTACTTC. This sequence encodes CASSSWTSGRRNEQYF.

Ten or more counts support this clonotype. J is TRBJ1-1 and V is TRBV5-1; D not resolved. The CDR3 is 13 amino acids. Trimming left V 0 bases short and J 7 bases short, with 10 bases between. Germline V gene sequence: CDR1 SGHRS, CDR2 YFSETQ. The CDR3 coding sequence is TGCGCCAGCAGCTTGGCGGCAGGAGGTGAAGCTTTCTTT. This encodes CASSLAAGGEAFF.

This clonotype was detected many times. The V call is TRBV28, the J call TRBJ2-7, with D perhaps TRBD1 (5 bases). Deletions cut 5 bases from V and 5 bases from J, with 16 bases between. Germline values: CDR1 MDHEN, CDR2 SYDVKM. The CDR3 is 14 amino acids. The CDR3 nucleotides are TGTGCCAGCAGTCCGTCAGGGAATCGTGACGAGCAGTACTTC. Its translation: CASSPSGNRDEQYF. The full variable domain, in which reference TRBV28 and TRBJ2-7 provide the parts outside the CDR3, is DVKVTQSSRYLVKRTGEKVFLECVQDMDHENMFWYRQDPGLGLRLIYFSYDVKMKEKGDIPEGYSVSREKKERFSLILESASTNQTSMYLCASSPSGNRDEQYFGPGTRLTVT.

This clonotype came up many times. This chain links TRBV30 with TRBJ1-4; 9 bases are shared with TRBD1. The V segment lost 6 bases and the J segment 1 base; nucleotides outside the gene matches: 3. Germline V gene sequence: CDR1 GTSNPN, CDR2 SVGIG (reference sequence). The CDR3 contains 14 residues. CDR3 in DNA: TGTGCCTGTCTGGGACAGGGAACTAATGAAAAACTGTTTTTT. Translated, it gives CACLGQGTNEKLFF.

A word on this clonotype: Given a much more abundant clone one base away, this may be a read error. The CDR3 sequence is CASSPFFRGQYF. Here the CDR3 DNA reads TGTGCCAGCAGTCCCTTCTTTCGAGGGCAGTACTTC. This chain joins TRBV12-3 or TRBV12-4 and TRBJ2-7; D remains unclear. V lost 5 bases and J lost 9, with 14 bases in between. The CDR3 length is 12 residues.

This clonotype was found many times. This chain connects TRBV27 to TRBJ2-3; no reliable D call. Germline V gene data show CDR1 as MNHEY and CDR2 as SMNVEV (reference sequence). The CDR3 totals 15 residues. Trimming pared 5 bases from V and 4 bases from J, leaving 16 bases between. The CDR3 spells CASSLRGGLPDTQYF. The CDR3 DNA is TGTGCCAGCAGTCTCCGCGGCGGTCTGCCAGATACGCAGTATTTT.

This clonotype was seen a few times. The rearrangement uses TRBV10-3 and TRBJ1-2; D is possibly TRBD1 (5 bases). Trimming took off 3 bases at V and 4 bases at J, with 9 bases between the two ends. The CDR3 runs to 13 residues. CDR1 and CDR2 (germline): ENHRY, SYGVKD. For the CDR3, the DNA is TGTGCCATCAGTGACCTAACAGGCTATGGCTACACCTTC. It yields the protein CAISDLTGYGYTF.

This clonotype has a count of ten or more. DNA for the CDR3: TGTGCCTGGAGTGTACGGGGGCGGAATAATGAAAAACTGTTTTTT. Amino acid sequence: CAWSVRGRNNEKLFF. The rearrangement links TRBV30 to TRBJ1-4, with D tentatively TRBD1 (6 bases). Trimming stripped 0 bases from V and 4 bases from J, with 12 bases between. The CDR3 is 15 amino acids. The germline gives CDR1 GTSNPN, CDR2 SVGIG (reference sequence).